This T cell receptor beta chain stems from a study of tumor-infiltrating lymphocytes in primary liver carcinoma. Background on the study: Stage T1-T3 N0M0 and a size of roughly 4.2 to 11 cm characterized the tumors. Samples returned roughly 3.5 to 7.13 million productive TCRbeta reads each. Read depth did not differ significantly between tissue types.

Making TCR beta cDNA involved roughly 500 ng total RNA and a constant-region primer. Three nested multiplex PCR rounds, a slightly modified ARM-PCR method, built the TCR beta libraries. The study ran its first two PCR rounds for about 11 cycles each, using TRBV1-TRBV30 forward primers and a C-beta reverse primer. TCRdb re-derived calls from the multiplex PCR reads in MiXCR, one entry per CDR3 protein. The sample shows 150,000 to 200,000 distinct CDR3 sequences, over 80% of them seen only once. Notes on this clonotype: Its antigen remains unknown.

The CDR3 is made up of 16 amino acids. Germline V gene data show CDR1 as SGHVS and CDR2 as FQNEAQ. V was shortened by 9 bases and J by 6 bases, with 27 bases between the two germline ends. Points from the study as a whole: Tumor specimens were characterized by a significantly higher top-250-clone fraction than blood (p = 0.039).

Joint extraction of RNA and DNA used roughly 19-31 mg of bulk tissue that was unsorted. Every single tumor sample held over 90% viable tumor cells. This chain joins TRBV7-8 and TRBJ2-7; D perhaps matches TRBD1 (6 bases). The sequenced sample was tumor tissue from primary liver carcinoma. This receptor was taken from a man aged 40-49 years with primary liver carcinoma and hepatitis B virus infection. Here the CDR3 DNA reads TGTGCCAGAAGTTCATTGGCCCAGGGGTCGTATGGCGAGCAGTACTTC. Its translation is CARSSLAQGSYGEQYF.